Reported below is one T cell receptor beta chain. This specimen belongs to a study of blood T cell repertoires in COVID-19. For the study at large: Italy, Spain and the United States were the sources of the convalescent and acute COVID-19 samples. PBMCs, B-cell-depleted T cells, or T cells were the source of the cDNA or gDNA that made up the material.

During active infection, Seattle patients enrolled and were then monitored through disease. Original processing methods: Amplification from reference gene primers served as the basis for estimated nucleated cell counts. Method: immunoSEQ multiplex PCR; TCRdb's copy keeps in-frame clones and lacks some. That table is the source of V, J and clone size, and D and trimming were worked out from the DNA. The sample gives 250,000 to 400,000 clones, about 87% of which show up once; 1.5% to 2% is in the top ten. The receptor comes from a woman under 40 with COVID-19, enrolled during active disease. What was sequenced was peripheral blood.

CDR3 coding DNA: TGTGCCAGCAGTCCAAACTCGAGGGGGAAAGGGAACTATGGCTACACCTTC. This gives the protein CASSPNSRGKGNYGYTF. The J gene is TRBJ1-2, the V gene TRBV6-6; the D gene is possibly TRBD1 (6 bases). The CDR3 spans 17 residues. Trimming stripped 5 bases from V and 2 bases from J, with 21 bases between. CDR1 is MNHNY and CDR2 is SVGAGI in the germline V gene (reference sequence).